This T cell receptor (beta chain) was captured by sequencing in a study of human T cells and chemical hapten exposure. Study context: An approximately 2 cm by approximately 2 cm inner upper arm patch received 2% DPC for sensitization. The patients, most of them female, presented with alopecia areata, totalis or universalis. General study points: Those TCRs sitting above 1 in 1000 frequency stayed the same with DPC sensitization.

In germline, CDR1 is SGHVS, CDR2 FQNEAQ. This CDR3 has 16 residues. V shed 2 bases and J 3 bases; nucleotides not matched to a gene: 6. Individual cDNA molecules received unique molecular identifiers in the library. MiXCR was run by TCRdb on the RACE reads, yielding one entry per CDR3 protein. The sample consists of fewer than 65,000 distinct CDR3 sequences, 8.5% to 10% of them appearing once. This clonotype was observed many times. Its cognate antigen is unknown. Time point defined: pre-sensitization, week 0. Treatment described: therapeutic diphenylcyclopropenone sensitization with weekly scalp DPC. The sample consisted of whole blood, taken in connection with sensitization to the hapten diphenylcyclopropenone (DPC). The TCR comes from a woman aged 40 to 55 with alopecia areata. Some clones in this sample may be carry-over from other donors' samples. The gene calls are TRBV7-8 and TRBJ2-7; 11 positions match TRBD2. This chain's CDR3 is CASSLQTSGGFYEQYF. In DNA, the CDR3 is TGTGCCAGCAGCTTACAAACTAGCGGGGGTTTCTACGAGCAGTACTTC. Full variable domain (missing parts from reference TRBV7-8 and TRBJ2-7): GAGVSQSPRYKVAKRGQDVALRCDPISGHVSLFWYQQALGQGPEFLTYFQNEAQLDKSGLPSDRFFAERPEGSVSTLKIQRTQQEDSAVYLCASSLQTSGGFYEQYFGPGTRLTVT.